The TCR beta chain described here comes from a study of molecular identifiers for immune sequencing clone quantification. Findings of the study overall: A single cell's spiked Jurkat TCR RNA was reportedly detectable among fewer than 1.1 million naive cells. Clones of above 20 RNA copies carried over 98% of effector molecules; in naive cells they carried under 1%. Barcodes shared by identical TCR molecules could lead to underestimated sizes of highly expanded clones.

A single record per CDR3 protein comes from TCRdb applying MiXCR to the PCR reads. The sample contains about half a million distinct CDR3 sequences, about a fifth of which appear only once. About this clonotype: The antigen remains unidentified. A read error may be the cause here, since a much bigger clone is one base away.

CDR3 length: 15 amino acids. Germline CDR1 and CDR2: SGHDN and FVKESK. Sequenced sample: naive CD8+ T cells from blood, with Jurkat cell RNA spiked in. Subset of the sample: FACS-sorted CD8+CD4-CCR7+CD45RA+ naive T cells. The rearrangement joins TRBV14 to TRBJ1-1, with a weak D call TRBD1 (5 bases). The clonotype was recovered from a human donor in good health. Some libraries in this study had Jurkat cell RNA spiked in. The CDR3 spells CVSSQLGLTYTEAFF. CDR3 nucleotides: TGTGTCAGCAGCCAGCTGGGACTTACATACACTGAAGCTTTCTTT.